Presented here are 31 T cell receptor beta chains from one specimen sequenced in a study of T-cell reconstitution after alpha-beta-depleted transplantation in children. A TCRbeta library incorporating unique molecular identifiers was prepared. TCRdb re-called the PCR reads through MiXCR, storing one row per CDR3 protein. The sample includes some 48,000 distinct CDR3 sequences, about 5% of them seen just once. The specimen was PBMCs, mostly from graft donor cells, collected 60 days after TCRalphabeta/CD19-depleted stem cell transplant. These receptors were collected from a female patient under 10 years old who had a stem cell transplant for aplastic anemia, so the T cells may come from the graft donor.

In this sample, this clonotype is medium-sized (0.01 to 0.1%). The CDR3 sequence is CASSLVLGAGELFF. CDR3 in DNA: TGTGCCAGCAGCTTAGTACTAGGGGCCGGGGAGCTGTTTTTT. The chain recombines TRBV7-2 with TRBJ2-2; TRBD1 or TRBD2 may be the D gene (5 bases each). This CDR3 contains 14 residues. Trimming cost V 1 base and J 6 bases, with 9 bases left between them. Germline V lookup: CDR1 SGHTA, CDR2 FQGNSA. The entire variable domain, with the rest obtained from reference TRBV7-2 and TRBJ2-2, is as follows: GAGVSQSPSNKVTEKGKDVELRCDPISGHTALYWYRQSLGQGLEFLIYFQGNSAPDKSGLPSDRFSAERTGGSVSTLTIQRTQQEDSAVYLCASSLVLGAGELFFGEGSRLTVL.

The chain combines TRBV7-3 with TRBJ2-3, with 14 bases identical to TRBD2. The CDR3 sequence is 16 residues long. Germline V gives CDR1 SGHTA, CDR2 FQGTGA. The junction had 9 bases not matched to a gene; V was cut back by 5 bases and J by 8 bases. This CDR3 reads CASSARLAGGPGTQYF. The CDR3 DNA reads as TGTGCCAGCAGCGCCCGACTAGCGGGGGGGCCTGGTACGCAGTATTTT.

This clonotype was observed a handful of times. The genes are TRBV28 and TRBJ1-4, with a weak D call TRBD1 (5 bases). This CDR3 is built from 15 residues. CDR1 and CDR2 (germline): MDHEN, SYDVKM. Deletions cut 5 bases from V and 7 bases from J, with 17 bases between. CDR3 sequence: CASSPTGANGEKLFF. The CDR3, as DNA: TGTGCCAGCAGTCCCACAGGAGCGAATGGTGAAAAACTGTTTTTT.

This clonotype was seen many times. The chain has TRBV12-3 or TRBV12-4 and TRBJ2-1; D is unclear. Trimming took off 2 bases at V and 8 bases at J, with 13 bases between the two ends. The CDR3 length is 14 residues. This CDR3 is CASSLRIWRYEQFF. For the CDR3, the DNA is TGTGCCAGCAGTTTACGGATCTGGCGCTATGAGCAGTTCTTC.

This clonotype was seen repeatedly, ten times or more. The V and J genes are TRBV20-1 and TRBJ2-5; D is possibly TRBD1 or TRBD2 (5 bases each). V lost 0 bases and J lost 5, with 19 bases in between. The CDR3 has 16 amino acids. Germline values: CDR1 DFQATT, CDR2 SNEGSKA (reference sequence). The CDR3 region has the DNA TGCAGTGCTAGAGATACCCATAAGAGGGGTAACGAGACCCAGTACTTC. Translation: CSARDTHKRGNETQYF.

This chain connects TRBV25-1 to TRBJ1-2, with D possibly TRBD1 on 5 matching bases. The germline V gene has CDR1 MGHDK and CDR2 SYGVNS. V shed 6 bases and J shed 8 bases, with 19 bases lying between them. The CDR3 consists of 14 residues. CDR3 DNA: TGTGCCAGCAGGAAAAAGGGAGGGGCCGGCGGCTACACCTTC. Amino acids: CASRKKGGAGGYTF.

This clonotype was seen ten or more times. The chain links TRBV6-2 or TRBV6-3 to TRBJ2-1; D is undetermined. Germline CDR1 and CDR2: MNHEY and SVGEGT. V lost 1 base, J lost 15 bases, and 10 bases lay in between. The CDR3 totals 11 residues. The CDR3 nucleotides are TGTGCCAGCAGTTACTTCTCGGTAGCGTTCTTC. Protein: CASSYFSVAFF.

This clonotype occurred a few times. Being one base from a much bigger clone, this may be a read error. V and J are TRBV7-3 and TRBJ2-1; D remains unclear. This CDR3 is built from 13 residues. Germline V CDR1 and CDR2: SGHTA, FQGTGA. With 8 bases removed from V and 13 bases from J, the gap between germline ends came to 21 bases. The CDR3 loop is CASPFITGSNQFF. CDR3 sequence (DNA): TGTGCCAGCCCCTTTATAACCGGGTCAAACCAGTTCTTC.

Concerning this clonotype: The junction shows a germline mismatch at one end, possibly a read error. The chain joins TRBV6-2 or TRBV6-3 to TRBJ2-5; no definite D call. The CDR3 runs 16 residues. CDR1 and CDR2 from the germline V gene are MNHEY and SVGEGT. The CDR3 region is CARSRGESSSQETQYF. As DNA, the CDR3 is TGTGCCCGCAGTCGTGGTGAGAGTAGCAGCCAAGAGACCCAGTACTTC.

This clonotype occurred many times. The chain combines TRBV28 with TRBJ1-2, with D perhaps TRBD1 (5 bases). Trimming cost V 6 bases and J 3 bases, with 17 bases left between them. Germline lookup yields CDR1 MDHEN and CDR2 SYDVKM. This CDR3 has 15 amino acids. CDR3 in amino acids: CASRAPGGVYYGYTF. CDR3 nucleotide sequence: TGTGCCAGCAGAGCCCCCGGAGGGGTCTACTATGGCTACACCTTC.

Ten or more counts support this clonotype. V usage is TRBV20-1 and J usage is TRBJ2-7, with 10 bases fitting TRBD2. Trimming cost V 6 bases and J 3 bases; bases outside gene matches: 23. Germline CDR1 reads DFQATT; CDR2 reads SNEGSKA (reference sequence). CDR3 length equals 19 residues. CDR3 coding DNA: TGCAGTGCCGGAGGAGTTACGAGGCTAGCGGGGGTCCCGATCTACGAGCAGTACTTC. As protein: CSAGGVTRLAGVPIYEQYF.

The J gene is TRBJ2-3, the V gene TRBV11-2, with D possibly matching TRBD2 (7 bases). Trimming left V 4 bases short and J 2 bases short, with 16 bases between. The CDR3 covers 16 residues. Per the germline V gene, CDR1 is SGHAT and CDR2 is FQNNGV. CDR3 residues: CASSSRRGGPTDTQYF. The CDR3 nucleotides read TGTGCCAGCAGCTCCCGACGCGGGGGCCCCACAGATACGCAGTATTTT.

This chain joins TRBV27 and TRBJ2-2; possible D gene TRBD2, 6 bases. CDR3 size: 17 residues. Per the germline V gene, CDR1 is MNHEY and CDR2 is SMNVEV (reference sequence). V lost 5 bases and J lost 5, with 21 bases in between. CDR3 sequence reads: CASSTSEEGVRTGELFF. In DNA, the CDR3 is TGTGCCAGCAGTACGAGTGAGGAGGGAGTAAGAACCGGGGAGCTGTTTTTT.

This clonotype was observed at least ten times. The gene calls are TRBV5-1 and TRBJ2-7; D is ambiguous. Trimming removed 5 bases at V and 3 bases at J, with 6 bases between. Germline values: CDR1 SGHRS, CDR2 YFSETQ. The CDR3 contains 11 residues. The CDR3 spells CASRGGYEQYF. The CDR3 bases are TGCGCCAGCAGGGGCGGCTACGAGCAGTACTTC.

This clonotype appeared many times. The CDR3: CASSRTGSTDTQYF. The DNA of the CDR3 is TGTGCCAGCAGCCGCACAGGGAGCACAGATACGCAGTATTTT. The V gene is TRBV5-6, the J gene TRBJ2-3; D is perhaps TRBD1 (6 bases). V lost 4 bases and J 0 bases, leaving 9 bases between the germline ends. The length of the CDR3 is 14 residues. The germline V gene encodes CDR1 SGHDT and CDR2 YYEEEE.

In this sample, this clonotype turned up many times. The rearrangement uses TRBV12-3 or TRBV12-4 and TRBJ1-5; 8 bases agree with TRBD1. CDR3 size: 16 residues. Losses at the gene ends were 1 base for V and 2 bases for J; bases not matched to a gene: 4. The CDR3 region has the DNA TGTGCCAGCAGTTTAGGGGACAGGAGGGGCAATCAGCCCCAGCATTTT. Protein sequence: CASSLGDRRGNQPQHF.

Only a few counts were recorded for this clonotype. V usage is TRBV30 and J usage is TRBJ2-3; no reliable D call. This CDR3 has 14 amino acids. Germline lookup yields CDR1 GTSNPN and CDR2 SVGIG (reference sequence). V was clipped by 4 bases and J by 0 bases, with 11 bases between them. CDR3 loop: CAWISGLSTDTQYF. CDR3 bases: TGTGCCTGGATCTCGGGCCTTAGCACAGATACGCAGTATTTT. The full variable domain, in which reference TRBV30 and TRBJ2-3 provide the parts outside the CDR3, is SQTIHQWPATLVQPVGSPLSLECTVEGTSNPNLYWYRQAAGRGLQLLFYSVGIGQISSEVPQNLSASRPQDRQFILSSKKLLLSDSGFYLCAWISGLSTDTQYFGPGTRLTVL.

The genes are TRBV7-9 and TRBJ1-4; TRBD1 matches at 10 bases. J lost 5 bases, V lost 5 bases, and 8 bases had no gene match. The CDR3 is 16 residues long. Germline V gene data show CDR1 as SEHNR and CDR2 as FQNEAQ (reference sequence). Here the CDR3 reads CASSHLPGQGNEKLFF. In DNA form, the CDR3 reads TGTGCCAGCAGCCACCTTCCGGGACAGGGGAATGAAAAACTGTTTTTT.

This clonotype was observed at least ten times. The chain joins TRBV30 to TRBJ1-1, with D maybe TRBD1 (6 bases). Germline V gene sequence: CDR1 GTSNPN, CDR2 SVGIG (reference sequence). Between the trimmed V and J ends, which lost 4 bases and 1 base, there was a span of 10 bases. This CDR3 contains 13 residues. The CDR3 region is CAWTGQSNTEAFF. The CDR3 DNA is TGTGCCTGGACAGGACAGTCGAACACTGAAGCTTTCTTT.

The table lists this clonotype with many counts. This chain joins TRBV29-1 and TRBJ1-3, with D unclear. In germline, CDR1 is SQVTM, CDR2 ANQGSEA. The CDR3 has 15 residues. Trimming left V 3 bases short and J 0 bases short, with 12 bases between. The CDR3 coding sequence is TGCAGCGTTGATAGTGGGTCCGGCTCTGGAAACACCATATATTTT. Its translation is CSVDSGSGSGNTIYF.

This clonotype was recorded many times. The rearrangement links TRBV7-9 to TRBJ2-7; D gene uncertain. Germline values: CDR1 SEHNR, CDR2 FQNEAQ (reference sequence). The CDR3 runs 13 residues. Trimming cost V 5 bases and J 2 bases, with 10 bases left between them. The CDR3 region is CASSANLAYEQYF. DNA for the CDR3: TGTGCCAGCAGCGCCAATCTAGCCTACGAGCAGTACTTC.

This clonotype was detected only a few times. The rearrangement joins TRBV24-1 to TRBJ2-2; D gene uncertain. Per germline, CDR1 KGHDR and CDR2 SFDVKD. CDR3 length: 15 amino acids. Trimming shortened V by 4 bases and J by 3 bases, and 11 bases separated the two germline ends. CDR3 region: CATSDPIPHTGELFF. DNA for the CDR3: TGTGCCACCAGTGACCCGATTCCACACACCGGGGAGCTGTTTTTT.

This clonotype was seen many times. The V call is TRBV4-2, the J call TRBJ2-3, with no clear D. The germline V gene encodes CDR1 LGHNA and CDR2 YNFKEQ. V was shortened by 4 bases and J by 0 bases, with 11 bases between the two germline ends. The CDR3 has 15 amino acids. CDR3 DNA sequence: TGTGCCAGCAGCCCCACCTGGACCAGCACAGATACGCAGTATTTT. Protein: CASSPTWTSTDTQYF.

This clonotype was counted at least ten times. The chain links TRBV5-1 to TRBJ2-7, with TRBD1 as a possible D gene (5 bases). From germline, CDR1 is SGHRS and CDR2 YFSETQ. The CDR3 runs to 14 residues. V lost 1 base to trimming and J lost 3 bases, with 11 bases between them. The CDR3 is CASSLKTGHYEQYF. The CDR3 DNA follows: TGCGCCAGCAGCTTGAAAACAGGCCACTACGAGCAGTACTTC.

The chain recombines TRBV4-3 with TRBJ2-7; TRBD2 might be the D (6 bases). The CDR3 covers 16 residues. V shed 5 bases and J shed 6 bases, with 23 bases lying between them. CDR1 LGHNA and CDR2 YSLEER come from the germline V gene. The DNA of the CDR3 is TGCGCCAGCAGCTCCGTGCGGCGGGGAAAACGAGGCGAGCAGTACGTC. Encoded protein: CASSSVRRGKRGEQYV.

The chain joins TRBV30 to TRBJ2-3; the D gene is possibly TRBD2 (6 bases). Germline V gene sequence: CDR1 GTSNPN, CDR2 SVGIG (reference sequence). Trimming pared 3 bases from V and 1 base from J, leaving 8 bases between. This CDR3 has 13 amino acids. CDR3 nucleotides: TGTGCCTGGAGCGGGGAGGGCACAGATACGCAGTATTTT. Translated: CAWSGEGTDTQYF.

This clonotype was observed a few times. This chain links TRBV11-3 with TRBJ1-5; D gene uncertain. The V gene lost 1 base and the J gene lost 0 bases, with 10 bases spanning the gap. Germline CDR1 and CDR2: SGHNT and YENEEA. The CDR3 runs to 16 residues. The CDR3 loop reads CASSLVRVHSNQPQHF. CDR3 DNA sequence: TGTGCCAGCAGCTTAGTTAGAGTACATAGCAATCAGCCCCAGCATTTT.

This rearrangement joins TRBV27 to TRBJ1-4, with D uncertain. CDR1 MNHEY and CDR2 SMNVEV come from the germline V gene (reference sequence). The CDR3 sequence is 13 residues long. The V gene lost 5 bases and the J gene lost 10 bases, with 14 bases spanning the gap. In DNA form, the CDR3 reads TGTGCCAGCAGTGGGTTCCGGGCGGGAAAACTGTTTTTT. As protein: CASSGFRAGKLFF.

About this clonotype itself: This may come from a read error, since a much larger clone is one base off. The rearrangement links TRBV5-1 to TRBJ2-3, with D maybe TRBD2 (6 bases). In germline, CDR1 is SGHRS, CDR2 YFSETQ. This CDR3 is 13 amino acids long. CDR3 sequence: CTSSSGRTDTQYF. The CDR3 nucleotides read TGCACCAGCAGCTCTGGGAGGACGGATACGCAGTATTTT.

This clonotype was counted ten times or more. The chain employs TRBV10-3 and TRBJ1-4, with D tentatively TRBD1 (5 bases). Germline CDR1 ENHRY, CDR2 SYGVKD. The CDR3 runs to 14 residues. V was cut by 3 bases and J by 10 bases, with 15 bases left in between. CDR3 coding DNA: TGTGCCATCAGTGAAGCAGGGCATGAGGGAAAACTGTTTTTT. Protein product: CAISEAGHEGKLFF.

In the case of this clonotype: A much larger clone sits a single nucleotide away, making a read error possible. The CDR3 sequence is CSVARENYGYPF. The CDR3 DNA follows: TGCAGCGTCGCCAGGGAGAACTATGGCTACCCCTTC. This chain connects TRBV29-1 to TRBJ1-2; D might be TRBD1 (5 bases). The germline V gene encodes CDR1 SQVTM and CDR2 ANQGSEA. This CDR3 comprises 12 residues.